What follows are 14 T cell receptor beta chains derived from one specimen sequenced in a study of Graves' ophthalmopathy and Graves' hyperthyroidism. CDR3 regions of TCR beta were amplified from RNA transcripts. After a first-round RT-PCR with HTBI primers, a second-round multiplex PCR was run. MiXCR was run by TCRdb on the multiplex PCR reads, yielding one entry per CDR3 protein. The sample has more than 1,000,000 distinct CDR3 sequences, 35% to 40% seen once. The sequencing input was peripheral blood or thyroid tissue (not recorded which). The receptors were sampled from an adult man with Graves' hyperthyroidism.

This clonotype was detected only a few times. The chain is built from TRBV6-6 and TRBJ2-5; tentative D call: TRBD2 (7 bases). Germline-derived CDR1 and CDR2 are MNHNY and SVGAGI (reference sequence). The CDR3 spans 12 residues. The ends were cut back, 10 bases at V and 5 bases at J, with 14 bases in the middle. DNA of the CDR3: TGTGCCACTCAGGGGAGGGAGGAGACCCAGTACTTC. Translating it yields CATQGREETQYF.

This clonotype was seen at least ten times. The chain uses TRBV2 and TRBJ1-5; D gene ambiguous. This CDR3 has 13 residues. Germline V CDR1 and CDR2: SNHLY, FYNNEI. V lost 5 bases and J 6 bases, leaving 11 bases between the germline ends. In DNA form, the CDR3 reads TGTGCCAGCAGTTTTATGGCGGGTCAGCCCCAGCATTTT. It encodes CASSFMAGQPQHF.

This clonotype is a singleton in its sample. J is TRBJ1-1 and V is TRBV7-2, with D uncertain. Looked up from germline, CDR1 is SGHTA and CDR2 is FQGNSA. Trimming took 1 base from V and 11 from J, leaving 14 bases between them. The CDR3 has 13 amino acids. Written as DNA, the CDR3 is TGTGCCAGCAGCTTAGAGTCAGGCGCGGAGGCTTTCTTT. It translates to CASSLESGAEAFF. Drawing the rest from reference TRBV7-2 and TRBJ1-1, the complete variable domain is GAGVSQSPSNKVTEKGKDVELRCDPISGHTALYWYRQSLGQGLEFLIYFQGNSAPDKSGLPSDRFSAERTGGSVSTLTIQRTQQEDSAVYLCASSLESGAEAFFGQGTRLTVV.

A word on this clonotype: Its ends do not fully match the called genes, so a read error is possible. The V and J genes are TRBV10-2 and TRBJ2-5, with a possible D match to TRBD2 (6 bases). The CDR3 runs to 14 residues. Per the germline V gene, CDR1 is WSHSY and CDR2 is SAAADI. CDR3 amino acids: CASSDIGGTKTQYF. In DNA form, the CDR3 reads TGTGCCAGCAGTGACATTGGGGGGACGAAGACCCAGTACTTC.

This clonotype was detected ten times or more. The chain carries TRBV5-6 and TRBJ2-5; D uncertain. The CDR3 length is 15 residues. V dropped 1 base and J dropped 0 bases, with 10 bases sitting between them. Looked up from germline, CDR1 is SGHDT and CDR2 is YYEEEE. CDR3 in amino acids: CASSLSVANQETQYF. CDR3 bases: TGTGCCAGCAGCTTGTCTGTGGCAAACCAAGAGACCCAGTACTTC.

This clonotype was picked up a small number of times. This chain links TRBV6-5 with TRBJ2-7, with a weak D call TRBD1 (6 bases). CDR3 size: 14 residues. Germline V gene sequence: CDR1 MNHEY, CDR2 SVGAGI. Trimming cost V 6 bases and J 4 bases, with 16 bases left between them. For the CDR3, the DNA is TGTGCCAGCAGGATCGCTCAGGGGCCGTACGAGCAGTACTTC. Its protein product is CASRIAQGPYEQYF.

With respect to this clonotype: No conserved phenylalanine or tryptophan ends this CDR3, so it is likely a read error. The DNA is omitted, as the CDR3 cannot be located on it reliably, and the CDR3 follows TCRdb's listing. The rearrangement joins TRBV20-1 to TRBJ1-2. Germline V lookup: CDR1 DFQATT, CDR2 SNEGSKA (reference sequence). Including both end residues, the CDR3 is 10 amino acids long. The CDR3 here is CSARTSASSY.

This clonotype has more than one count but fewer than ten. The V and J genes are TRBV7-9 and TRBJ2-5; the match to TRBD1 covers 8 bases. J lost 5 bases, V lost 1 base, and 9 bases had no gene match. Germline CDR1 reads SEHNR; CDR2 reads FQNEAQ (reference sequence). This CDR3 is 16 amino acids long. Here the CDR3 reads CASSLVGTGRAETQYF. In DNA form, the CDR3 reads TGTGCCAGCAGCTTAGTAGGGACAGGCCGGGCGGAGACCCAGTACTTC.

This clonotype has ten or more counts. The chain uses TRBV10-3 and TRBJ2-5; 13 bases match TRBD2. The V segment lost 3 bases and the J segment 2 bases; nucleotides outside the gene matches: 3. The CDR3 runs to 16 residues. Germline V CDR1 and CDR2: ENHRY, SYGVKD. The CDR3 DNA reads as TGTGCCATCAGTGATCCGGGACTAGCGGGACAAGAGACCCAGTACTTC. Protein product: CAISDPGLAGQETQYF.

This sequence joins TRBV7-8 and TRBJ2-5, with D unclear. V gave up 11 bases and J gave up 3 bases, with 22 bases separating them. This CDR3 has 15 residues. CDR1 and CDR2 (germline): SGHVS, FQNEAQ. DNA for the CDR3: TGTGCCTGGAGTACCCCCCGTCGGGTGGAAGAGACCCAGTACTTC. It codes for CAWSTPRRVEETQYF.

V and J are TRBV5-1 and TRBJ2-7; 9 bases are a match to TRBD1. The junction had 10 bases not matched to a gene; V was cut back by 3 bases and J by 6 bases. The CDR3 runs 15 residues. Germline V lookup: CDR1 SGHRS, CDR2 YFSETQ. The CDR3 DNA reads as TGCGCCAGCAGCTCGGACGGGACAGGGAGGGTCGAGCAGTACTTC. Its translation: CASSSDGTGRVEQYF.

The table lists this clonotype with a few counts. This chain joins TRBV7-2 and TRBJ1-5; D unresolved. Between the trimmed V and J ends, which lost 5 bases and 3 bases, there was a span of 8 bases. CDR1 is SGHTA, CDR2 FQGNSA, per germline. This CDR3 is 13 amino acids long. This chain's CDR3 is CASSLSYNQPQHF. CDR3 DNA sequence: TGTGCCAGCAGCCTCAGTTACAATCAGCCCCAGCATTTT.

The chain uses TRBV7-2 and TRBJ2-7, with 8 bases lining up with TRBD2. CDR1 and CDR2 (germline): SGHTA, FQGNSA. This CDR3 has 16 amino acids. Germline trimming cut 0 bases from V and 2 bases from J; bases unmatched to any gene: 6. The CDR3 reads CASSLASGVSAYEQYF. The CDR3 DNA reads TGTGCCAGCAGCTTAGCTAGCGGGGTGTCCGCCTACGAGCAGTACTTC.

This clonotype was observed at least ten times. The chain carries TRBV15 and TRBJ1-1, with D unresolved. Deletions cut 4 bases from V and 5 bases from J, with 8 bases between. Germline lookup yields CDR1 LNHNV and CDR2 YYDKDF (reference sequence). This CDR3 has 12 amino acids. The CDR3 loop reads CATSNSRTEAFF. In nucleotides, the CDR3 is TGTGCCACCAGCAACTCTCGGACTGAAGCTTTCTTT.